One and the same sample provided the 21 T cell receptor beta chains below, sequenced in a study of immune evolution from preneoplasia to lung adenocarcinoma. Profiling relied on immunoSEQ multiplex PCR, and the TCRdb table lists in-frame clones only, not all of them. The sample has roughly 11,000 clones, approximately 82% seen once. The sequenced sample consisted of FFPE minimally invasive lung adenocarcinoma tissue. Receptors were obtained from a person aged 70 to 80 with lung adenocarcinoma.

The J gene is TRBJ2-1, the V gene TRBV9, with 11 positions matching TRBD2. Germline values: CDR1 SGDLS, CDR2 YYNGEE. This CDR3 spans 17 amino acids. Trimming removed 0 bases from V and 4 bases from J; junction bases left unmatched: 6. CDR3 sequence (DNA): TGTGCCAGCAGCGTAGACACTAGCGGGAGAGTGTACAATGAGCAGTTCTTC. Translated, it gives CASSVDTSGRVYNEQFF.

The chain couples TRBV2 to TRBJ1-1, with a tentative D call TRBD1 (5 bases). CDR3 length: 13 residues. CDR1 is SNHLY, CDR2 FYNNEI, per germline. Trimming removed 4 bases at V and 1 base at J, with 7 bases between. The chain's CDR3 is CASSAGQNTEAFF. For the CDR3, the DNA is TGTGCCAGCAGTGCAGGACAGAACACTGAAGCTTTCTTT.

This clone is a singleton in its sample. This chain connects TRBV5-6 to TRBJ2-1, with D possibly matching TRBD2 (7 bases). Germline CDR1 and CDR2: SGHDT and YYEEEE. Between the trimmed V and J ends, which lost 6 bases and 6 bases, there was a span of 19 bases. This CDR3 spans 15 amino acids. The CDR3 reads CASTLWGGQGNEQFF. CDR3 nucleotides: TGTGCCAGCACCCTGTGGGGGGGGCAGGGCAATGAGCAGTTCTTC.

This rearrangement joins TRBV9 to TRBJ2-2, with D hard to call. In germline, CDR1 is SGDLS, CDR2 YYNGEE. The CDR3 loop spans 13 amino acids. V was pared by 3 bases and J by 3 bases, with 6 bases between. CDR3 region: CASSEPYTGELFF. DNA of the CDR3: TGTGCCAGCAGCGAACCTTACACCGGGGAGCTGTTTTTT.

This chain joins TRBV18 and TRBJ1-1; TRBD1 aligns across 9 bases. CDR1 and CDR2 (germline): KGHSH, LQKENI. This CDR3 spans 17 amino acids. J gave up 0 bases and V 0 bases, and 5 bases lay outside the gene matches. The CDR3 bases are TGTGCCAGCTCACCACCGGGACAGGGTACCATGAACACTGAAGCTTTCTTT. Amino acids: CASSPPGQGTMNTEAFF.

The rearrangement uses TRBV5-1 and TRBJ2-2, with 7 nucleotides matching TRBD1. Germline assignment: CDR1 SGHRS and CDR2 YFSETQ. V was pared by 2 bases and J by 3 bases, with 4 bases of the junction left unmatched. This CDR3 is built from 15 residues. The CDR3 protein is CASSLPDRDTGELFF. CDR3 DNA sequence: TGCGCCAGCAGCTTACCCGACAGGGACACCGGGGAGCTGTTTTTT.

This clone is a singleton in its sample. CDR3 in amino acids: CASSEQVSGNTIYF. Written as DNA, the CDR3 is TGTGCCAGCAGTGAACAGGTCTCTGGAAACACCATATATTTT. This rearrangement joins TRBV6-1 to TRBJ1-3, with D uncertain. The CDR3 totals 14 residues. V was shortened by 2 bases and J by 0 bases, with 5 bases between the two germline ends. Per the germline V gene, CDR1 is MNHNS and CDR2 is SASEGT.

V gene TRBV19 combines with J gene TRBJ1-5; 7 positions match TRBD1. Germline V CDR1 and CDR2: LNHDA, SQIVND (reference sequence). CDR3 length: 15 amino acids. The V and J ends lost 6 bases and 6 bases, in that order; junction bases with no gene match: 11. The CDR3 bases are TGTGCCAGTAGGGTGTCAGGGGGAATTGGTCAGCCCCAGCATTTT. Its protein product is CASRVSGGIGQPQHF.

The rearrangement uses TRBV6-1 and TRBJ1-2; TRBD1 matches at 7 bases. Germline values: CDR1 MNHNS, CDR2 SASEGT. This CDR3 is built from 16 residues. V was pared by 2 bases and J by 4 bases, with 10 bases of the junction left unmatched. DNA for the CDR3: TGTGCCAGCAGTGAAAATTTCGGGACAGCCTTCTATGGCTACACCTTC. The encoded protein is CASSENFGTAFYGYTF.

The chain recombines TRBV7-9 with TRBJ2-1; 13 nucleotides align to TRBD2. Germline V gives CDR1 SEHNR, CDR2 FQNEAQ (reference sequence). The CDR3 is 15 amino acids. V gave up 5 bases and J gave up 7 bases; unmatched junction bases: 5. The CDR3 coding sequence is TGTGCCAGCAGCGACTCACTAGCGGGGGGGAATGAGCAGTTCTTC. Its protein is CASSDSLAGGNEQFF.

The V gene is TRBV6-5, the J gene TRBJ2-5, with D tentatively TRBD1 (5 bases). The ends were cut back, 5 bases at V and 9 bases at J, with 10 bases in the middle. In germline, CDR1 is MNHEY, CDR2 SVGAGI. This CDR3 is built from 11 residues. The CDR3 here is CASSNRLSQYF. CDR3 sequence (DNA): TGTGCCAGCAGTAACAGGCTATCCCAGTACTTC.

V is TRBV7-8 and J is TRBJ1-2; 7 bases match TRBD1. Germline V gene lookup returns CDR1 SGHVS and CDR2 FQNEAQ. The CDR3 totals 15 residues. With V trimmed by 1 base and J by 3 bases, 5 bases remained unmatched. This chain's CDR3 is CASSLGPGTDYGYTF. DNA of the CDR3: TGTGCCAGCAGCTTAGGTCCCGGGACAGACTATGGCTACACCTTC.

The CDR3 DNA is TGTGCCACCAGCAGAGGGAGCGGGAGGGCGGACATTCAGTACTTC. This translates into CATSRGSGRADIQYF. The chain combines TRBV15 with TRBJ2-4; 10 bases are shared with TRBD2. V trimming: 1 base; J trimming: 8 bases; junction bases outside the gene matches: 5. CDR1 and CDR2 from the germline V gene are LNHNV and YYDKDF (reference sequence). The CDR3 length is 15 residues.

This clone has just a few counts. The CDR3 loop reads CASSLVPDRDYGYTF. As DNA, the CDR3 is TGTGCCAGCAGCTTAGTCCCCGACAGGGATTATGGCTACACCTTC. The chain combines TRBV11-2 with TRBJ1-2; the match to TRBD1 covers 7 bases. CDR3 size: 15 residues. Per germline, CDR1 SGHAT and CDR2 FQNNGV. V lost 1 base, J lost 5 bases, and 7 bases stayed unmatched.

This clone occurred once. The chain links TRBV13 to TRBJ2-7; D is unclear. CDR3 size: 12 residues. Germline lookup yields CDR1 PRHDT and CDR2 FYEKMQ (reference sequence). The V end lost 4 bases, the J end lost 3 bases, and 7 bases lay between the germline ends. The CDR3 nucleotides are TGTGCCAGCAGCTCAAGTTACTACGAGCAGTACTTC. Its translation: CASSSSYYEQYF.

The chain joins TRBV6-6 to TRBJ2-5; 8 nucleotides line up with TRBD1. The CDR3 sequence is 16 residues long. With 2 bases clipped from V and 5 bases from J, the junction kept 10 bases outside the gene matches. Germline CDR1 and CDR2: MNHNY and SVGAGI (reference sequence). The CDR3, as DNA: TGTGCCAGCAGTTACCAGAGGACAGGGTTCGGTGAGACCCAGTACTTC. Its translation is CASSYQRTGFGETQYF.

The count of this clone is one. The V and J genes are TRBV19 and TRBJ1-5; no reliable D call. Looked up from germline, CDR1 is LNHDA and CDR2 is SQIVND (reference sequence). V lost 5 bases to trimming and J lost 6 bases, with 11 bases between them. This CDR3 comprises 13 residues. The CDR3 coding sequence is TGTGCCAGTAGTGAGGGTTGGGGTCAGCCCCAGCATTTT. Its protein product is CASSEGWGQPQHF.

V is TRBV29-1 and J is TRBJ2-3, with a tentative D call TRBD2 (5 bases). V shed 8 bases and J shed 1 base, with 16 bases lying between them. CDR3 length: 14 amino acids. From germline, CDR1 is SQVTM and CDR2 ANQGSEA. In nucleotides, the CDR3 is TGCAGCTGCCTCCGAGGGAAGGGCACAGATACGCAGTATTTT. Its translation: CSCLRGKGTDTQYF.

The gene calls are TRBV7-2 and TRBJ2-2; D gene uncertain. This CDR3 is 15 amino acids long. In germline, CDR1 is SGHTA, CDR2 FQGNSA. V was cut by 2 bases and J by 5 bases, with 12 bases left in between. The CDR3 sequence is CASSLSGDSTGELFF. As DNA, the CDR3 is TGTGCCAGCAGCTTATCGGGCGACTCGACCGGGGAGCTGTTTTTT.

This chain uses TRBV19 with TRBJ2-1; 7 bases align to TRBD1. Per germline, CDR1 LNHDA and CDR2 SQIVND (reference sequence). Trimming at V came to 3 bases and at J to 0 bases, leaving 5 bases not matched to a gene. The CDR3 has 16 residues. For the CDR3, the DNA is TGTGCCAGTAGTATGACAGGGCGAAGCTCCTACAATGAGCAGTTCTTC. Translation gives CASSMTGRSSYNEQFF.

This rearrangement joins TRBV6-5 to TRBJ1-2; D is unclear. This CDR3 region has 13 residues. CDR1 MNHEY and CDR2 SVGAGI come from the germline V gene. Trimming took off 5 bases at V and 8 bases at J, with 15 bases between the two ends. The CDR3 region has the DNA TGTGCCAGCAGTCCCCACGGGGTGCGGGGCTACACCTTC. Protein sequence: CASSPHGVRGYTF.